This T cell receptor beta chain was sequenced for a study of blood T cell repertoires in COVID-19 (TCRdb year 2020). With respect to the entire study: Collaborator samples came from the United States, Italy and Spain and covered acute and convalescent phases of COVID-19. The material from the prospective study consisted of cDNA or gDNA derived from T cells, B-cell-depleted T cells, or PBMCs. The dataset comprised deeply sampled blood TCRbeta repertoires from subjects exposed to, actively infected with, or recovered from COVID-19. The repertoires were released in a freely available public database meant as a resource for research on the immune response to SARS-CoV-2. Samples were obtained from the ongoing ImmuneRACE study (first 160 participants) and from some 1,300 subjects provided by 6 global collaborators. The sample metadata nearly always contained a de-identified subject ID, COVID-19 status, age in years and sex. Where HLA class I and class II types were available, the types were taken from metadata supplied by the sample provider, not from assay-based typing. Summary of the overall study and its limitations: Clinical and demographic metadata were provided uncurated, with the amount varying by source and participant.

For this clone: Its specific antigen is unknown. The sample holds no much larger clone one base away, and base qualities are not on file.

Whole blood was collected in K2EDTA tubes by collaborating institutions according to the institutions' own protocols. For TCRbeta analysis, collaborators shipped samples in one of three forms: frozen whole blood, isolated PBMCs, or DNA extracted from either of those sample types. TCRbeta CDR3 regions were amplified from genomic DNA using the immunoSEQ Assay, a bias-controlled multiplex PCR. The study's processing was this. Nucleated cell counts per sample were estimated from amplification of reference gene primers within the assay. To quantify the absolute abundance of each unique TCRbeta CDR3 rearrangement, sequence reads were collapsed and filtered. For each sample, productive Simpson clonality was calculated as the square root of Simpson's diversity index across productive rearrangements. TCRdb's version of the immuneACCESS table is confined to in-frame rearrangements and falls short of the full clone set. An unresolved V gene accounts for under half of the shortfall where checked; the remainder is of unknown origin. The DNA was the basis for D and trimming; V, J and clone size are from that table. In this sample the table shows fewer than 120,000 clones, 65% to 80% of which occur a single time. The ten most abundant clones make up under 10% of the sample.

Trimming costs V 3 bases and J 7 bases, and their ends lie 9 bases apart. CDR1 and CDR2 were assigned from the germline V gene as MDHEN and SYDVKM. Including cysteine and phenylalanine, the CDR3 has 12 amino acids. CDR3 DNA only is kept here, 36 bases in frame from base 1. The clonotype was recovered from an older woman with acute or convalescent COVID-19. The V and J genes are TRBV28 and TRBJ1-1; TRBD1 is possibly the D segment (6 matching bases). The sequencing input was peripheral blood. The nucleotides are TGTGCCAGCAGTTTGGGGGCCCATGAAGCTTTCTTT. Its amino acids are CASSLGAHEAFF.